This T cell receptor (beta chain) was profiled in a study of blood T cell repertoires in COVID-19. Participant age was roughly 18 to 100 years, and participants resided in fewer than 30 US areas. In assigning cohorts, the study relied on participant-reported clinical history. Donors in Cohort 3 counted as recovered after two negative PCRs, clearance, or symptom resolution. Method: immunoSEQ multiplex PCR; TCRdb's copy keeps in-frame clones and lacks some. Of a few hundred thousand clones listed, 85% were seen once; the top ten hold approximately 18%. From germline, CDR1 is SGHRS and CDR2 YFSETQ. V was pared by 3 bases and J by 6 bases, with 16 bases of the junction left unmatched. The CDR3 is 18 residues long. The sample holds one count of this clone.

V and J are TRBV5-1 and TRBJ2-5; 11 bases are shared with TRBD2. The specimen was PBMCs or T cells enriched from blood (not recorded which). The clonotype was recovered from a man in his forties who had recovered from COVID-19. CDR3 protein: CASSSPGGLAGGGKTQYF. CDR3 sequence (DNA): TGCGCCAGCAGCTCTCCGGGGGGCCTAGCGGGAGGAGGAAAGACCCAGTACTTC.